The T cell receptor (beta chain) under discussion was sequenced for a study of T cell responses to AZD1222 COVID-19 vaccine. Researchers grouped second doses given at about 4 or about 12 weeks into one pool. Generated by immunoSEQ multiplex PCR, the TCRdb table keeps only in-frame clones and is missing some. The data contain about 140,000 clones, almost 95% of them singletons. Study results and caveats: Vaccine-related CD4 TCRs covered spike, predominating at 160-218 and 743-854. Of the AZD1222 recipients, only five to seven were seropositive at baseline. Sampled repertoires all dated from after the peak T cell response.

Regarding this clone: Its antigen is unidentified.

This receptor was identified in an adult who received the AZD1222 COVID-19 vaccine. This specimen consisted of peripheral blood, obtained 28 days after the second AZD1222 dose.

CDR3 amino acids: CASSFGDYEQYF. CDR3 coding DNA: TGTGCCAGCAGTTTTGGCGACTACGAGCAGTACTTC. This chain links TRBV28 with TRBJ2-7, with no clear D. V lost 3 bases and J 3 bases, leaving 6 bases between the germline ends. Germline V CDR1 and CDR2: MDHEN, SYDVKM. The CDR3 runs to 12 residues.